Listed here are 11 T cell receptor beta chains from one sample, sequenced in a study of blood T cells in healthy people across ages. Alongside a J-beta primer mix, a sample-barcoded 5' primer served in a second PCR lasting roughly 7 to 12 cycles. TCRdb re-called the 5' RACE reads with MiXCR, one entry per CDR3 protein. The table lists roughly 1.4 million distinct CDR3 sequences, almost 60% of them singletons. Material for sequencing was blood. The receptors shown here come from a man aged 18 to 30 in good health.

This chain uses TRBV6-1 with TRBJ2-7; 7 nucleotides line up with TRBD1. Germline assignment: CDR1 MNHNS and CDR2 SASEGT. The CDR3 is 13 amino acids. With 4 bases clipped from V and 5 bases from J, the junction kept 5 bases outside the gene matches. CDR3 protein: CASSVEGANEQYF. CDR3 coding DNA: TGTGCCAGCAGTGTTGAGGGGGCGAACGAGCAGTACTTC.

This clonotype was observed a handful of times. The chain joins TRBV4-2 to TRBJ2-1; unclear D gene. CDR1 is LGHNA and CDR2 is YNFKEQ in the germline V gene. The CDR3 length is 12 residues. V lost 4 bases, J lost 7 bases, and 8 bases lay in between. The CDR3 sequence: CASSPRQNEQFF. The CDR3 region has the DNA TGTGCCAGCAGCCCTCGGCAGAATGAGCAGTTCTTC.

This chain connects TRBV7-2 to TRBJ2-7, with no clear D. The CDR3 is 14 amino acids. In germline, CDR1 is SGHTA, CDR2 FQGNSA. Trimming pared 2 bases from V and 2 bases from J, leaving 10 bases between. In DNA form, the CDR3 reads TGTGCCAGCAGCTTAAGGGTAGTTCCCTACGAGCAGTACTTC. Its protein product is CASSLRVVPYEQYF.

The CDR3 region has the DNA TGTGCCAGCAGCCAGAAGAAGGGGGGCCGGACTAGCGGGAACGAGCAGTACTTC. Translating gives CASSQKKGGRTSGNEQYF. The rearrangement joins TRBV3-1 to TRBJ2-7; TRBD2 aligns across 12 bases. The CDR3 runs 18 residues. The J segment lost 5 bases and the V segment lost 3 bases, leaving 14 bases of the junction unmatched. Germline-derived CDR1 and CDR2 are LGHDT and YNNKEL (reference sequence).

The chain joins TRBV6-1 to TRBJ2-3; 7 bases line up with TRBD2. The CDR3 runs 14 residues. J lost 1 base, V lost 8 bases, and 6 bases had no gene match. The V gene's germline CDR1 is MNHNS and CDR2 SASEGT. This CDR3 is CASGAGAGTDTQYF. The CDR3 nucleotides read TGTGCCAGCGGGGCGGGAGCGGGCACAGATACGCAGTATTTT.

The chain combines TRBV7-2 with TRBJ1-3; D not resolved. V shed 5 bases and J shed 5 bases, with 7 bases lying between them. The CDR3 contains 12 residues. Germline V gene data show CDR1 as SGHTA and CDR2 as FQGNSA. The CDR3 loop is CASSHPRNTIYF. CDR3 in DNA: TGTGCCAGCAGCCACCCGCGAAACACCATATATTTT.

To note about this clonotype: Germline and junction disagree at one end, which may indicate a read error. The rearrangement uses TRBV10-3 and TRBJ2-7; either TRBD1 or TRBD2 may fit D (5 bases each). The CDR3 runs 15 residues. Germline V CDR1 and CDR2: ENHRY, SYGVKD. The CDR3: CASSYTRQRTYEQYF. The CDR3 nucleotides read TGTGCCAGCAGTTACACTCGACAGCGGACCTACGAGCAGTACTTC.

This clonotype was counted between two and nine times. The chain uses TRBV20-1 and TRBJ1-4; the D is unclear. The V gene's germline CDR1 is DFQATT and CDR2 SNEGSKA (reference sequence). V lost 3 bases and J lost 0, with 14 bases in between. The CDR3 is 16 amino acids. CDR3 in amino acids: CSASKGPWATNEKLFF. For the CDR3, the DNA is TGCAGTGCTAGCAAAGGCCCCTGGGCAACTAATGAAAAACTGTTTTTT.

The count of this clonotype is one. The V and J genes are TRBV5-1 and TRBJ2-5; 10 positions agree with TRBD1. The DNA matches TRBJ2-7 better at its end, which makes the J call doubtful. Germline lookup yields CDR1 SGHRS and CDR2 YFSETQ. The CDR3 loop spans 15 amino acids. The CDR3 protein is CASSPDRGGPYEQYF. The CDR3 coding sequence is TGCGCCAGCAGCCCGGACAGGGGGGGACCCTACGAGCAGTACTTC.

The J gene is TRBJ2-4, the V gene TRBV7-2; D gene uncertain. TRBJ2-7 explains the end of the DNA better; the J call may be wrong. The germline CDR1 and CDR2 sequences are SGHTA and FQGNSA. The CDR3 is 13 residues long. CDR3 in amino acids: CTSSLGTWDEQYF. Here the CDR3 DNA reads TGTACCAGCAGCTTAGGGACGTGGGACGAGCAGTACTTC.

The genes are TRBV3-1 and TRBJ2-7; D unresolved. The end of the DNA is better explained by TRBJ2-5, so the J call may be wrong. CDR3 length: 15 amino acids. Germline values: CDR1 LGHDT, CDR2 YNNKEL (reference sequence). CDR3 sequence (DNA): TGTGCCAGCAGCCAAGGTCGCGTTGCGCGCGAGACCCAGTACTTC. As protein: CASSQGRVARETQYF.